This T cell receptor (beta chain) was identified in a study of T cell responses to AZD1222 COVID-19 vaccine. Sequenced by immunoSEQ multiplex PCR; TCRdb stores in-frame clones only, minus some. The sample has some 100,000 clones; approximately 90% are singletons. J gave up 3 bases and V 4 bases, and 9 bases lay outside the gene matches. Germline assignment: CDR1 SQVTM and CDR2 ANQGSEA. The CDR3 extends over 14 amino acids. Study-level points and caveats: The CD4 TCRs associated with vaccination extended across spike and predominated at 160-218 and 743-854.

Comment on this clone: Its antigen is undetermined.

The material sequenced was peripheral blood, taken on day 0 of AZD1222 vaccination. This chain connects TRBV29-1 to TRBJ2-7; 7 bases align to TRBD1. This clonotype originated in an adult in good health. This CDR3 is CSVGVQGINYEQYF. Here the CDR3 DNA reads TGCAGCGTTGGGGTACAGGGGATAAACTACGAGCAGTACTTC.